Listed below are T cell receptor beta chains from one sample, sequenced in a study of PD-1 blockade in classical Hodgkin lymphoma. Assay used: immunoSEQ multiplex PCR; TCRdb lists only in-frame clones, some missing. The table lists 30,000 or so clones, 75% to 95% of them singletons, with around 0.25% in the top ten. Sequencing was performed on CD4+ T cells from blood, taken at baseline. These receptors originate from a human donor with classical Hodgkin lymphoma. Each CDR3 is given with its conserved first and last residue.

TRBV7-9 | CASSPRGGQMNTEAFF
TRBV11-2 | CASSLPGTGYNIQYF
TRBV5-1 | CASSPRVSLDPNYGYTF
TRBV7-2 | CASSLTSGGQANEKLFF
TRBV30 | CAWSVMFYRKGNTEAFF
TRBV28 | CASSFSQVRVQPQHF
TRBV5-1 | CASSLVVAGESSYEQYF
TRBV5-1 | CASSLDRRAHFQYF
TRBV10-2 | CASRGLAGQETQYF
TRBV18 | CASSPRDYSYEQYF
TRBV7-9 | CASSLLPMNTEAFF
TRBV19 | CASSSTGTTEAFF
TRBV4-1 | CASSQGPMGRTYVYEQYF
TRBV19 | CASSIQGLSPGANVLTF
TRBV6-5 | CAIRDRTDGYTF
TRBV28 | CASIPGRLTDGYTF
TRBV6-6 | CASSSATGVEKLFF
TRBV21-1 | CARNSSGANVLTF
TRBV19 | CASSIFSAASGRNEQFF
TRBV6-6 | CASSDPGGTNYGYTF
TRBV9 | CASSSGGAGTDTQYF
TRBV28 | CASSFGLYTEAFF
TRBV6-1 | CASSYRDRTEAFF
TRBV6-4 | CASSDSDYNYNEQFF